What follows are 14 T cell receptor beta chains derived from one specimen sequenced in a study of blood T cell repertoires in COVID-19 (dated by TCRdb to the early 2020s). The library was built by means of the immunoSEQ multiplex PCR assay. Imported from immuneACCESS, the table was reduced by TCRdb to in-frame sequences with V and J called. These copies leave out some clones; in studies compared against another copy, an unresolved V gene accounts for under half, and the cause of the remainder is not known. Counted in this sample were some 71,000 clones; roughly 80% of them appeared once. Together, the top ten hold around 0.83% of the sample. Sequenced: peripheral blood. The receptors were gathered from a woman in her seventies with acute or convalescent COVID-19.

J is TRBJ2-5 and V is TRBV5-5; TRBD2 matches at 7 bases. Germline V gene sequence: CDR1 SGHKS, CDR2 YYEKEE (reference sequence). CDR3 length: 18 amino acids. With V trimmed by 6 bases and J by 0 bases, 17 bases remained unmatched. The CDR3 sequence is CASTVEPFGAGDQETQYF. The CDR3 coding sequence is TGTGCCAGCACCGTAGAACCTTTCGGGGCGGGGGACCAAGAGACCCAGTACTTC.

This clone has a handful of counts. The rearrangement links TRBV7-9 to TRBJ2-7, with 9 bases identical to TRBD1. Trimming cost V 4 bases and J 6 bases; bases outside gene matches: 7. This CDR3 has 14 residues. In germline, CDR1 is SEHNR, CDR2 FQNEAQ (reference sequence). CDR3 DNA: TGTGCCAGCAGCTCCGGGACAGGGAAAGGCGAGCAGTACTTC. Protein: CASSSGTGKGEQYF.

The chain couples TRBV6-5 to TRBJ1-6; D perhaps matches TRBD1 (5 bases). Germline V gene data show CDR1 as MNHEY and CDR2 as SVGAGI. V gave up 6 bases and J gave up 8 bases, with 14 bases separating them. This CDR3 has 14 amino acids. The CDR3, as DNA: TGTGCCAGCAGGCCACAGGTAGCGGATTCACCCCTCCACTTT. Its protein product is CASRPQVADSPLHF.

The V and J genes are TRBV11-3 and TRBJ2-5; no definite D call. CDR1 SGHNT and CDR2 YENEEA come from the germline V gene. Trimming removed 1 base from V and 4 bases from J, with 13 bases in between. This CDR3 comprises 15 residues. CDR3 sequence (DNA): TGTGCCAGCAGCTTAGGTAGCCGCGAGGTAGAGACCCAGTACTTC. Its translation: CASSLGSREVETQYF.

The chain couples TRBV28 to TRBJ1-4; D is undetermined. CDR1 and CDR2 from the germline V gene are MDHEN and SYDVKM. The CDR3 is made up of 14 amino acids. With 7 bases removed from V and 3 bases from J, the gap between germline ends came to 12 bases. The chain's CDR3 is CASTLGSANEKLFF. CDR3 nucleotide sequence: TGTGCCAGCACCTTGGGCTCGGCTAATGAAAAACTGTTTTTT.

This clone came up once. The rearrangement joins TRBV7-2 to TRBJ2-3; 9 bases match TRBD2. CDR1 and CDR2 from the germline V gene are SGHTA and FQGNSA. This CDR3 is 14 amino acids long. The junction had 4 bases not matched to a gene; V was cut back by 2 bases and J by 7 bases. The DNA of the CDR3 is TGTGCCAGCAGCTTACAGCGGGAGGTTTATACGCAGTATTTT. Protein product: CASSLQREVYTQYF.

The chain joins TRBV4-2 to TRBJ2-3; 9 nucleotides agree with TRBD2. The ends lost 9 bases at V and 2 bases at J; junction bases unmatched: 12. The CDR3 runs to 16 residues. Germline CDR1 LGHNA, CDR2 YNFKEQ. The CDR3 sequence is CASREQAGGITDTQYF. Written as DNA, the CDR3 is TGTGCCAGTCGCGAGCAGGCGGGAGGGATCACAGATACGCAGTATTTT.

This chain links TRBV25-1 with TRBJ2-7, with 9 positions matching TRBD1. Germline lookup yields CDR1 MGHDK and CDR2 SYGVNS. The CDR3 has 15 residues. J lost 7 bases, V lost 1 base, and 8 bases had no gene match. The CDR3 DNA is TGTGCCAGCAGTGAATTAAGGGACAGGGTTGGGGAGCAGTACTTC. As protein: CASSELRDRVGEQYF.

This clone was seen only once. The chain is built from TRBV15 and TRBJ1-4; possibly TRBD1 for D (5 bases). Trimming left V 1 base short and J 8 bases short, with 14 bases between. The CDR3 extends over 15 amino acids. Germline CDR1 and CDR2: LNHNV and YYDKDF (reference sequence). CDR3 amino acids: CATSRVGREEEKLFF. CDR3 DNA sequence: TGTGCCACCAGCAGAGTTGGCAGGGAGGAGGAAAAACTGTTTTTT.

The rearrangement links TRBV18 to TRBJ2-3, with 8 bases aligning to TRBD1. The CDR3 consists of 17 residues. Germline V gives CDR1 KGHSH, CDR2 LQKENI. The V segment lost 2 bases and the J segment 2 bases; nucleotides outside the gene matches: 9. The CDR3 sequence: CASSPSGTGGPTDTQYF. DNA of the CDR3: TGTGCCAGCTCACCATCCGGGACAGGAGGGCCCACAGATACGCAGTATTTT.

The rearrangement links TRBV18 to TRBJ2-2; D is possibly TRBD2 (6 bases). CDR3 length: 15 amino acids. The V end was cut by 2 bases, the J end by 3 bases, with 10 bases between. CDR1 and CDR2 (germline): KGHSH, LQKENI. The CDR3 is CASSPEGGYTGELFF. CDR3 DNA: TGTGCCAGCTCACCAGAAGGAGGGTACACCGGGGAGCTGTTTTTT.

The chain employs TRBV6-5 and TRBJ2-5; D possibly corresponds to TRBD2 (5 bases). V lost 0 bases and J 3 bases, leaving 11 bases between the germline ends. This CDR3 region has 15 residues. Germline V CDR1 and CDR2: MNHEY, SVGAGI. CDR3 DNA: TGTGCCAGCAGTTACTCGAGAGCGGTGGAAGAGACCCAGTACTTC. Translated, it gives CASSYSRAVEETQYF.

This clone was detected only once. The chain joins TRBV4-3 to TRBJ1-3; no clear D gene. Deletions cut 0 bases from V and 2 bases from J, with 8 bases between. Germline CDR1 and CDR2: LGHNA and YSLEER. This CDR3 region has 15 residues. Written as DNA, the CDR3 is TGCGCCAGCAGCCAAGATTCGGAGGCTGGAAACACCATATATTTT. Translation: CASSQDSEAGNTIYF.

This sequence joins TRBV9 and TRBJ1-4; TRBD1 agrees at 7 bases. Germline V gives CDR1 SGDLS, CDR2 YYNGEE. V trimming: 4 bases; J trimming: 5 bases; junction bases outside the gene matches: 5. The length of the CDR3 is 14 residues. The chain's CDR3 is CASSPRTGNEKLFF. The CDR3 coding sequence is TGTGCCAGCAGCCCCCGGACAGGAAATGAAAAACTGTTTTTT.